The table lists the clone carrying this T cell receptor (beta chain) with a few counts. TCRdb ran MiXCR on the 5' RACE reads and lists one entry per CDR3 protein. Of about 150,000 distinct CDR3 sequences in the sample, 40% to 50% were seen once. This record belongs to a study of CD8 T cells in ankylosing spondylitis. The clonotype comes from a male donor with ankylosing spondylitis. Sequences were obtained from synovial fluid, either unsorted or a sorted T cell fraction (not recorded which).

CDR3 bases: TGTGCCAGCAGTGGGACAGTGACTCAAGAGACCCAGTACTTC. Translating it yields CASSGTVTQETQYF. The V call is TRBV27, the J call TRBJ2-5, with TRBD1 matching over 7 bases. This CDR3 is built from 14 residues. V shed 5 bases and J 2 bases; nucleotides not matched to a gene: 5. The germline V gene encodes CDR1 MNHEY and CDR2 SMNVEV (reference sequence).